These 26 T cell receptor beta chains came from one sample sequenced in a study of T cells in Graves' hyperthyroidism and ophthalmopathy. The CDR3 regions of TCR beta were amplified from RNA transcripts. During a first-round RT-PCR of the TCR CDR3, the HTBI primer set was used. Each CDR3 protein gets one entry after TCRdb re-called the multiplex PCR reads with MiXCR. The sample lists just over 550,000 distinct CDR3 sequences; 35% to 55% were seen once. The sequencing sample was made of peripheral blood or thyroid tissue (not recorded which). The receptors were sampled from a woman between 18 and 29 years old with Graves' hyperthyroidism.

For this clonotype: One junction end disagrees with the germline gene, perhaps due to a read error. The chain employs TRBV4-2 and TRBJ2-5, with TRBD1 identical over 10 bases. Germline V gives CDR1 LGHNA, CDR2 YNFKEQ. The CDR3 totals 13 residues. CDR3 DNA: TGTGCCAGCAGCGGACAGGGACAGGGGACCAGTGACTTC. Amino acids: CASSGQGQGTSDF.

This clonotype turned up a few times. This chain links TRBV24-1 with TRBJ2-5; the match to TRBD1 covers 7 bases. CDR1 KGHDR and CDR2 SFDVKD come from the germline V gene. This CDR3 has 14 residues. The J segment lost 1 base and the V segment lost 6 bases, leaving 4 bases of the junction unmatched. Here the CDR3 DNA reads TGTGCCACCAGTAGGGGGCCGCTCCAAGAGACCCAGTACTTC. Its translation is CATSRGPLQETQYF.

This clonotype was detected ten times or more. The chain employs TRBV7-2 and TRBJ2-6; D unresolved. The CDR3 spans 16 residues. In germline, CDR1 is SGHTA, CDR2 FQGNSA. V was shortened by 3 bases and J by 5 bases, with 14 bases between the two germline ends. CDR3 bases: TGTGCCAGCAGCTTGGACGAGGCGGCCTGGGCCAACGTCCTGACTTTC. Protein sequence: CASSLDEAAWANVLTF.

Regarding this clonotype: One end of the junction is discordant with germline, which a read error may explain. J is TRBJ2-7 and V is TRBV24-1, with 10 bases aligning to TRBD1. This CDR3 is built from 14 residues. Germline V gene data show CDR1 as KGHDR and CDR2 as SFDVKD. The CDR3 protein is CATSSGTGAYEQYF. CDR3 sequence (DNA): TGTGCCACCAGCTCCGGGACAGGGGCCTACGAGCAATACTTC.

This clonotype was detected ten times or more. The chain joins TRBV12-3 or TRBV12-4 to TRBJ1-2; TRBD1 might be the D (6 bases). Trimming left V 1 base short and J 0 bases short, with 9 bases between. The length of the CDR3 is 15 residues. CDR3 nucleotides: TGTGCCAGCAGTTTAGGGACAGTCGCTAACTATGGCTACACCTTC. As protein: CASSLGTVANYGYTF.

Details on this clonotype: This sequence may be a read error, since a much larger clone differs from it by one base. The CDR3 DNA reads TGTGCCAGCAGCCTGGCCCGGACAGACAATCAGCCCCAGCATTTT. Amino acids: CASSLARTDNQPQHF. This sequence joins TRBV2 and TRBJ1-5; weak D call: TRBD1 (6 bases). V was cut by 6 bases and J by 3 bases, with 15 bases left in between. The CDR3 totals 15 residues. The germline V gene has CDR1 SNHLY and CDR2 FYNNEI.

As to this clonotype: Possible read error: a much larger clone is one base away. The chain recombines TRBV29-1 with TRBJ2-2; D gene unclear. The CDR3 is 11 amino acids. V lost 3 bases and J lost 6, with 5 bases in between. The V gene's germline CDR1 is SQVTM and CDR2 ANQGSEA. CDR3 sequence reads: CSVDDAGELFF. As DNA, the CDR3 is TGCAGCGTTGACGACGCCGGGGAGCTGTTTTTT.

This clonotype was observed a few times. This CDR3 reads CASSVPGLSYEQYF. The CDR3 bases are TGTGCCAGTAGTGTCCCCGGACTGTCCTACGAGCAGTACTTC. This chain connects TRBV19 to TRBJ2-7, with D possibly being TRBD2 (5 bases). The CDR3 runs to 14 residues. The germline CDR1 and CDR2 sequences are LNHDA and SQIVND (reference sequence). The ends were cut back, 5 bases at V and 1 base at J, with 12 bases in the middle.

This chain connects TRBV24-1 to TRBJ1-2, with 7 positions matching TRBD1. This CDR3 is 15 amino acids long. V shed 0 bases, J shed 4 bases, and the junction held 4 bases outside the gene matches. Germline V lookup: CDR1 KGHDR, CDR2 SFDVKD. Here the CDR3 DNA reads TGTGCCACCAGTGATTTGGACAGGGTCGTCTATGGCTACACCTTC. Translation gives CATSDLDRVVYGYTF.

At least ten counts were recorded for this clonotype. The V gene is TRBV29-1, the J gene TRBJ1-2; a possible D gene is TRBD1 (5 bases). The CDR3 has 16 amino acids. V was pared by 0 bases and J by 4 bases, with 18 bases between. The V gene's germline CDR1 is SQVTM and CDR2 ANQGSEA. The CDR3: CSVEDRQGVTGYGYTF. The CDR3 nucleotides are TGCAGCGTTGAAGATCGCCAGGGTGTGACGGGCTATGGCTACACCTTC.

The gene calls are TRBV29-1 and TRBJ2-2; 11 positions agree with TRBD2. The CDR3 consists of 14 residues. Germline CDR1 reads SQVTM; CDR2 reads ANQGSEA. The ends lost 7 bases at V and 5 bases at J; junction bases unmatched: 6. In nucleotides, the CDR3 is TGCAGCGGGAGACTAGCGGGATTTACCGGGGAGCTGTTTTTT. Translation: CSGRLAGFTGELFF.

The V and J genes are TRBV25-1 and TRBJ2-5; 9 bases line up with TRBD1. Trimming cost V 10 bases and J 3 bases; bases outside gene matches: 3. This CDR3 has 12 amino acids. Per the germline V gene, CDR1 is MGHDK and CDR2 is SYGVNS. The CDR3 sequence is CAIGQGKETQYF. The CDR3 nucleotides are TGTGCCATCGGACAGGGGAAAGAGACCCAGTACTTC.

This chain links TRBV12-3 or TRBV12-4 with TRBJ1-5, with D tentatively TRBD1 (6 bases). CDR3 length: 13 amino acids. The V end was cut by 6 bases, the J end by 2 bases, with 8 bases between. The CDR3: CASRDSGNQPQHF. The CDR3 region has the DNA TGTGCCAGCAGGGACAGCGGCAATCAGCCCCAGCATTTT.

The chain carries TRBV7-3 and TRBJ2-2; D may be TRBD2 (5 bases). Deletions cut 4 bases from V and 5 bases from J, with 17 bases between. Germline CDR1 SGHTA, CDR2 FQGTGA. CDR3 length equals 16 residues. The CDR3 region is CASSSPTHPGTGELFF. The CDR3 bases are TGTGCCAGCAGCTCGCCAACCCACCCGGGGACCGGGGAGCTGTTTTTT.

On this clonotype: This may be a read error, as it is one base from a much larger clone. This CDR3 is CAGSLVGTAYEQYF. The CDR3 nucleotides read TGTGCCGGCAGCTTAGTAGGGACGGCGTACGAGCAGTACTTC. The rearrangement links TRBV25-1 to TRBJ2-7, with D possibly being TRBD1 or TRBD2 (5 bases each). The CDR3 contains 14 residues. The germline V gene encodes CDR1 MGHDK and CDR2 SYGVNS.

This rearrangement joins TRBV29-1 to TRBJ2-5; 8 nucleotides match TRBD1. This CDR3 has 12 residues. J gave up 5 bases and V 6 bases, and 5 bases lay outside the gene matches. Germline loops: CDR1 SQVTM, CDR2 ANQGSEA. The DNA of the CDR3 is TGCAGCGTCGTGAGGACAGGGGAGACCCAGTACTTC. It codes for CSVVRTGETQYF.

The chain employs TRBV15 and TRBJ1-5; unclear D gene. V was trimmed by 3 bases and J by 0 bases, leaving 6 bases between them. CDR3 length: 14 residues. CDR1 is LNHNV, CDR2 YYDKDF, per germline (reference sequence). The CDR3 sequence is CATSRLDSNQPQHF. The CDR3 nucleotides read TGTGCCACCAGCAGGCTAGATAGCAATCAGCCCCAGCATTTT.

The CDR3 here is CAISGDDRDLSYEQYF. DNA for the CDR3: TGTGCCATCAGTGGGGACGACAGGGATCTTTCCTACGAGCAGTACTTC. The rearrangement links TRBV10-3 to TRBJ2-7; TRBD1 matches at 7 bases. V shed 4 bases and J 1 base; nucleotides not matched to a gene: 10. There are 16 residues in the CDR3. CDR1 and CDR2 from the germline V gene are ENHRY and SYGVKD.

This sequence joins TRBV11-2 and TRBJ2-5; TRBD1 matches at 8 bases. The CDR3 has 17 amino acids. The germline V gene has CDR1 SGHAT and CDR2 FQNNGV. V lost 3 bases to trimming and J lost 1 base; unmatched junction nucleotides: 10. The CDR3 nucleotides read TGTGCCAGCAGCTTTAGTTCGACAGGGGTGGGCCAAGAGACCCAGTACTTC. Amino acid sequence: CASSFSSTGVGQETQYF.

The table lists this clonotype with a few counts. The CDR3 loop is CASSQVPGQNYGYTF. CDR3 nucleotides: TGTGCCAGCAGCCAAGTACCCGGGCAGAACTATGGCTACACCTTC. The rearrangement uses TRBV5-4 and TRBJ1-2; D is unresolved. The CDR3 length is 15 residues. V dropped 4 bases and J dropped 2 bases, with 15 bases sitting between them. Germline V lookup: CDR1 SGHNT, CDR2 YYREEE (reference sequence).

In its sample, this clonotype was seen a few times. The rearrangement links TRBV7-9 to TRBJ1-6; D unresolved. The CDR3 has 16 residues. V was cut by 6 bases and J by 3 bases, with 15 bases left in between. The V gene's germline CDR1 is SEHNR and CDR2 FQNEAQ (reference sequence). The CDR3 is CASREKGRLYNSPLHF. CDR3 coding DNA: TGTGCCAGCAGAGAAAAGGGCAGACTCTATAATTCACCCCTCCACTTT.

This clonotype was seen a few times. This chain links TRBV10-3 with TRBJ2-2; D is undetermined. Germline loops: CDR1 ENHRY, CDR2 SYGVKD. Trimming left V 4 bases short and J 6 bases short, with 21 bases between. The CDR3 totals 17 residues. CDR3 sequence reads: CAISGSFGQPSSGELFF. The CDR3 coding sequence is TGTGCCATCAGTGGATCGTTCGGCCAGCCGAGCTCCGGGGAGCTGTTTTTT.

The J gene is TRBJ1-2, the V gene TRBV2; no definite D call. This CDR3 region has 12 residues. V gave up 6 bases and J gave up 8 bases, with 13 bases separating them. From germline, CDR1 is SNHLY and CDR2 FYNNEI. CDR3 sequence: CASSYSGRGYTF. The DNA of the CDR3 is TGTGCCAGCAGCTATAGCGGGAGGGGCTACACCTTC.

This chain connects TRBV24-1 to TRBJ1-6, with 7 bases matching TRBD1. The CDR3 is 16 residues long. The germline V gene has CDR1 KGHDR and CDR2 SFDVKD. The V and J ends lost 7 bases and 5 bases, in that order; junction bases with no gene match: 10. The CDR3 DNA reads TGTGCCACCAGCCTTGAAACCGGGACAGATAATTCACCCCTCCACTTT. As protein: CATSLETGTDNSPLHF.

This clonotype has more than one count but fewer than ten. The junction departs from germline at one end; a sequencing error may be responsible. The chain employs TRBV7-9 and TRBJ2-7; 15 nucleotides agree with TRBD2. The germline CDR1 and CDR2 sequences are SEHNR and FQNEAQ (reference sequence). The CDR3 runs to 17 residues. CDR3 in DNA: TGCGCCAGCAGCCAAGGGACTAGCGGGAGGAACGGGTACGAGCAGTACTTC. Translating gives CASSQGTSGRNGYEQYF. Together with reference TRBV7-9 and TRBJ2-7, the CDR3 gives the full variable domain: DTGVSQNPRHKITKRGQNVTFRCDPISEHNRLYWYRQTLGQGPEFLTYFQNEAQLEKSRLLSDRFSAERPKGSFSTLEIQRTEQGDSAMYLCASSQGTSGRNGYEQYFGPGTRLTVT.

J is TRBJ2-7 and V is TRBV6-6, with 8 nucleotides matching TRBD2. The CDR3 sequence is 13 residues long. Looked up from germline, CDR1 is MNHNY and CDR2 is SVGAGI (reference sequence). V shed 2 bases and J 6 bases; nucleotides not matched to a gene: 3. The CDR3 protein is CASSYAGTSEQYF. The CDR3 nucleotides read TGTGCCAGCAGTTACGCCGGGACTAGCGAGCAGTACTTC.